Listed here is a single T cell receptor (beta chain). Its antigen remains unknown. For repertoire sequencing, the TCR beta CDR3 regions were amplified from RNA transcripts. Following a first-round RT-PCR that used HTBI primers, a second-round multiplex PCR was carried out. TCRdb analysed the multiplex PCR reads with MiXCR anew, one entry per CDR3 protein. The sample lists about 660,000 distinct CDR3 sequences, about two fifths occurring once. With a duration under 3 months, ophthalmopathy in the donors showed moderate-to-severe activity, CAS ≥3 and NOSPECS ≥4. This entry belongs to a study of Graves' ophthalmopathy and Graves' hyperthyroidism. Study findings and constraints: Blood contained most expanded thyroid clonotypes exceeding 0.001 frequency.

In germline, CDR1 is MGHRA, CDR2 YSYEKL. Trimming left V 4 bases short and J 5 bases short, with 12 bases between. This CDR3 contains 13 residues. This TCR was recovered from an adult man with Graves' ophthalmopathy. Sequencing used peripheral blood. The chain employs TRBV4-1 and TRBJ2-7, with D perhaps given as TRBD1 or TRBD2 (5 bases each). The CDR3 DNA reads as TGCGCCAGCAGCCTAACCAGGGACCACGAGCAGTACTTC. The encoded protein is CASSLTRDHEQYF.